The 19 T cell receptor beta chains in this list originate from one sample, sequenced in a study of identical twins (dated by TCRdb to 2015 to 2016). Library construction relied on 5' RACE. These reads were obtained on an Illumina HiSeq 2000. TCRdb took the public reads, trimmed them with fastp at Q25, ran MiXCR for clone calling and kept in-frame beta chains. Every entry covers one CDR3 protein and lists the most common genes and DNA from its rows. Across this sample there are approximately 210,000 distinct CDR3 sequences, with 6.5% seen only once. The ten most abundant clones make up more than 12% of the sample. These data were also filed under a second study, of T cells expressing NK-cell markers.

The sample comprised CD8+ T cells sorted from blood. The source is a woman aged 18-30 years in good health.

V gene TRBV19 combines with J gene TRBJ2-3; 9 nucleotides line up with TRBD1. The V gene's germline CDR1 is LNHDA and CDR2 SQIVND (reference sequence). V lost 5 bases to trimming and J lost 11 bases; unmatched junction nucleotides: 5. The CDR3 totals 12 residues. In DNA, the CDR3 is TGTGCCAGTAGTTCGGACAGGGGCAAGCAGTATTTT. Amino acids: CASSSDRGKQYF.

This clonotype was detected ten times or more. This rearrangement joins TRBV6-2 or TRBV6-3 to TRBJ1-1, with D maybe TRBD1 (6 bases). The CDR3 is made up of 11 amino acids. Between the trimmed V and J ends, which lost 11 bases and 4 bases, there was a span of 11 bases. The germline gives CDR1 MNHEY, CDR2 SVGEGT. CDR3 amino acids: CAGGPGTEAFF. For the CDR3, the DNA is TGTGCCGGGGGCCCGGGCACTGAAGCTTTCTTT.

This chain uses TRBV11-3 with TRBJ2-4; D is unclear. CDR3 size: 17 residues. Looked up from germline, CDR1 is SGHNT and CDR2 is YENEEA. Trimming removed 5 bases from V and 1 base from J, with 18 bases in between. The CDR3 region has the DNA TGTGCCAGCAGCCCCTGGTCTAGTGAAGGGGCCAAAAACATTCAGTACTTC. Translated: CASSPWSSEGAKNIQYF.

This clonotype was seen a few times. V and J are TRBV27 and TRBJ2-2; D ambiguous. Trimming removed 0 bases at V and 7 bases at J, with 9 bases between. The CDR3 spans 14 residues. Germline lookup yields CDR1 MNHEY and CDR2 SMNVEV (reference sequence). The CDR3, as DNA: TGTGCCAGCAGTTTATCCGCGGCTCACGGGGAGCTGTTTTTT. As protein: CASSLSAAHGELFF.

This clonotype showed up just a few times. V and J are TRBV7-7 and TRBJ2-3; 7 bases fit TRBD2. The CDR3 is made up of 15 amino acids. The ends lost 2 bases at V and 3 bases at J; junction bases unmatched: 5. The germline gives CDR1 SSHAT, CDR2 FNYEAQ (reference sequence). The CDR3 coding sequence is TGTGCCAGCAGCTTAACTCCGGGAGGAACAGATACGCAGTATTTT. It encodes CASSLTPGGTDTQYF. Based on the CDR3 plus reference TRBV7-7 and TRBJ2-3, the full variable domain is GAGVSQSPRYKVTKRGQDVTLRCDPISSHATLYWYQQALGQGPEFLTYFNYEAQPDKSGLPSDRFSAERPEGSISTLTIQRTEQRDSAMYRCASSLTPGGTDTQYFGPGTRLTVL.

The CDR3: CASSLGVDTQYF. Here the CDR3 DNA reads TGTGCCAGCAGCTTAGGGGTGGATACGCAGTATTTT. The chain combines TRBV7-9 with TRBJ2-3; D is undetermined. The germline CDR1 and CDR2 sequences are SEHNR and FQNEAQ (reference sequence). V lost 1 base to trimming and J lost 6 bases, with 5 bases between them. This CDR3 comprises 12 residues.

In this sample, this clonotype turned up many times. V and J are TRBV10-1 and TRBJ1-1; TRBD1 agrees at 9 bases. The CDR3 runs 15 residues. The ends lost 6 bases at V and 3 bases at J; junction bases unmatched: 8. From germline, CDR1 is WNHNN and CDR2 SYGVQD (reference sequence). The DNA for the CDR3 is TGCGCCAGCAGCGAGCGACAGGGGGGGGACACTGAAGCTTTCTTT. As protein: CASSERQGGDTEAFF.

The CDR3 sequence is CASSILDGGTDTQYF. Here the CDR3 DNA reads TGTGCCAGTAGTATCCTGGACGGGGGCACAGATACGCAGTATTTT. V gene TRBV19 combines with J gene TRBJ2-3, with D maybe TRBD2 (5 bases). Looked up from germline, CDR1 is LNHDA and CDR2 is SQIVND (reference sequence). This CDR3 is 15 amino acids long. The V gene lost 3 bases and the J gene lost 1 base, with 11 bases spanning the gap.

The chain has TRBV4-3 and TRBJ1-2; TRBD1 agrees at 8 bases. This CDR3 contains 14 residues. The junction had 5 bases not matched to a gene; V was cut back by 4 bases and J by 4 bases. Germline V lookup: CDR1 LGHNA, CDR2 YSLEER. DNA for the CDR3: TGCGCCAGCAGCCCCTGGACAGGGACCTATGGCTACACCTTC. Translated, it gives CASSPWTGTYGYTF.

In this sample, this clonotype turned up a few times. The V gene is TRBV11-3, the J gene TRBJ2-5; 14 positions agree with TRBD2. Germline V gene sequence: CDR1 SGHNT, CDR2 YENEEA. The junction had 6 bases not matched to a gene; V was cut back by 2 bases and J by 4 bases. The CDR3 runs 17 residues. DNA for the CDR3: TGTGCCAGCAGCTTACGGACTAGCGGGGGGCGGAGAGAGACCCAGTACTTC. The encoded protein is CASSLRTSGGRRETQYF.

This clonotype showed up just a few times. CDR3 coding DNA: TGTGCCAGCAGTATCAGACAGGGGAGCAATCAGCCCCAGCATTTT. Its translation is CASSIRQGSNQPQHF. The V gene is TRBV27, the J gene TRBJ1-5; the match to TRBD1 covers 8 bases. CDR1 and CDR2 from the germline V gene are MNHEY and SMNVEV (reference sequence). J gave up 1 base and V 5 bases, and 4 bases lay outside the gene matches. This CDR3 is built from 15 residues.

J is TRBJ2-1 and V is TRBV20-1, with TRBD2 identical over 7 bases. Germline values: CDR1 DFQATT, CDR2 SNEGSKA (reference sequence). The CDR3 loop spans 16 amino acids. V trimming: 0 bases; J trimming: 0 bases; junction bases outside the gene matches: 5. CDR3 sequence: CSARDRGDPSYNEQFF. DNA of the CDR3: TGCAGTGCTAGAGATCGGGGGGACCCCTCCTACAATGAGCAGTTCTTC.

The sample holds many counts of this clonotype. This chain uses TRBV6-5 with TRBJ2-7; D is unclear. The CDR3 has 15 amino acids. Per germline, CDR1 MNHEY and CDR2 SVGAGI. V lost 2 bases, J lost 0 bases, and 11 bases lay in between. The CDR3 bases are TGTGCCAGCAGTTACATCGCTTCCAGCTCCTACGAGCAGTACTTC. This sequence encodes CASSYIASSSYEQYF.

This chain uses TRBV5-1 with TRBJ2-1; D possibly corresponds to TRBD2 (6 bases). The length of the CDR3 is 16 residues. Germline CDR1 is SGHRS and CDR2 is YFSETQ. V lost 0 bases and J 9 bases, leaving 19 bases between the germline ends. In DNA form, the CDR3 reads TGCGCCAGCAGCTTGGGGGAGGATCCCCCCATGAGTGAGCAGTTCTTC. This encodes CASSLGEDPPMSEQFF.

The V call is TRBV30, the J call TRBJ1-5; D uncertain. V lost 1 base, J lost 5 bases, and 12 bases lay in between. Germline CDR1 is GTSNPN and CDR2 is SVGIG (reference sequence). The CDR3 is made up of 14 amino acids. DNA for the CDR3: TGTGCCTGGAGTGGCTCCCCCGTGGATCAGCCCCAGCATTTT. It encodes CAWSGSPVDQPQHF.

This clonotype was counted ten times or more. CDR3 protein: CASSVGGEQFF. The CDR3 nucleotides read TGTGCCAGCAGCGTAGGGGGTGAGCAGTTCTTC. This chain connects TRBV9 to TRBJ2-1; D not certain. The germline V gene has CDR1 SGDLS and CDR2 YYNGEE. This CDR3 contains 11 residues. V was clipped by 0 bases and J by 9 bases, with 4 bases between them.

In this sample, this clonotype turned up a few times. This chain's CDR3 is CASSQPTRTGELFF. The CDR3 DNA follows: TGTGCCAGCAGCCAACCAACGAGAACCGGGGAGCTGTTTTTT. This sequence joins TRBV13 and TRBJ2-2; D unclear. V lost 5 bases, J lost 5 bases, and 12 bases lay in between. The germline V gene encodes CDR1 PRHDT and CDR2 FYEKMQ (reference sequence). The CDR3 loop spans 14 amino acids.

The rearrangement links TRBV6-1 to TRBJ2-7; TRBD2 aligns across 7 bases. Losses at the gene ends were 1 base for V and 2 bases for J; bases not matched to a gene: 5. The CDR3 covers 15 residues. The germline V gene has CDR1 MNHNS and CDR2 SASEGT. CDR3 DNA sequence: TGTGCCAGCAGTGAAGGGGTAGCGGGTCCCTACGAGCAGTACTTC. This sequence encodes CASSEGVAGPYEQYF.

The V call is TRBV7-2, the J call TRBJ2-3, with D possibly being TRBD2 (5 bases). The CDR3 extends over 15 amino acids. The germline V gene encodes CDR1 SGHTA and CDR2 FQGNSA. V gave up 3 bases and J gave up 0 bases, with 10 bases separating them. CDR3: CASSFRDLSTDTQYF. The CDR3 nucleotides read TGTGCCAGCAGCTTCCGGGATTTAAGCACAGATACGCAGTATTTT. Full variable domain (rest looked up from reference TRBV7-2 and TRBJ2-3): GAGVSQSPSNKVTEKGKDVELRCDPISGHTALYWYRQSLGQGLEFLIYFQGNSAPDKSGLPSDRFSAERTGGSVSTLTIQRTQQEDSAVYLCASSFRDLSTDTQYFGPGTRLTVL.